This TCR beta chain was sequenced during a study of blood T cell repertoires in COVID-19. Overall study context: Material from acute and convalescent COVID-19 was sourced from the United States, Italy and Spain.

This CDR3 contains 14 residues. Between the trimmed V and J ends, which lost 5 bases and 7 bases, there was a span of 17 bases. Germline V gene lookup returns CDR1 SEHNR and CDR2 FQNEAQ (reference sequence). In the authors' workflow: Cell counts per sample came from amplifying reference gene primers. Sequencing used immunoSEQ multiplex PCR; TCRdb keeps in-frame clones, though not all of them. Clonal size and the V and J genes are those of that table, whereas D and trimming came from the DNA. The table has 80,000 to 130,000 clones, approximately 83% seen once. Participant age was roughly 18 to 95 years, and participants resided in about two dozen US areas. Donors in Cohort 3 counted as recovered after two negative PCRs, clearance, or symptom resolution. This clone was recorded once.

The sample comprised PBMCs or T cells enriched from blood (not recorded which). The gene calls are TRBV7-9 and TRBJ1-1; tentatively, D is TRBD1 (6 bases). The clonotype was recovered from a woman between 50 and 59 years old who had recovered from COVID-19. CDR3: CASSRIQGRGEAFF. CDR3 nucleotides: TGTGCCAGCAGCCGTATACAGGGCCGTGGTGAAGCTTTCTTT. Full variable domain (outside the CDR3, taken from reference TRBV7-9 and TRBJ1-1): DTGVSQNPRHKITKRGQNVTFRCDPISEHNRLYWYRQTLGQGPEFLTYFQNEAQLEKSRLLSDRFSAERPKGSFSTLEIQRTEQGDSAMYLCASSRIQGRGEAFFGQGTRLTVV.